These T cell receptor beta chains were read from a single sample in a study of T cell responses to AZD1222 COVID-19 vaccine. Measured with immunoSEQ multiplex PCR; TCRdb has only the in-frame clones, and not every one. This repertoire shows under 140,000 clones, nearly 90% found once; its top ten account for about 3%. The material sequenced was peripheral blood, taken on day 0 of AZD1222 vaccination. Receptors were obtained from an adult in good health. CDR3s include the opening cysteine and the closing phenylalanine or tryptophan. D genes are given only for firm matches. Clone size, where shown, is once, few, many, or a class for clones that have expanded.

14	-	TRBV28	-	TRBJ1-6	TGTGCCAGCAGTTCCTGGACAGCAAATTCACCCCTCCACTTT	CASSSWTANSPLHF
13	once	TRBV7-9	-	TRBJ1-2	TGTGCCAGCAGCTTCCAGGGGCGGTATGGCTACACCTTC	CASSFQGRYGYTF
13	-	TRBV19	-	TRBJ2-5	TGTGCCAGTAGTATACAAGGGGCGGAGACCCAGTACTTC	CASSIQGAETQYF
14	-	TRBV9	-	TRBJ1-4	TGTGCCAGCAGCGTGAGGGCAACTAATGAAAAACTGTTTTTT	CASSVRATNEKLFF
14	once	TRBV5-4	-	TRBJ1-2	TGTGCCAGCAGCTCCCGGGGGGAGGTTAGAGGCTACACCTTC	CASSSRGEVRGYTF
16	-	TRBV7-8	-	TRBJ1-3	TGTGCCAGCAGCCCTCTCGGGGGGGCATTAGGAAACACCATATATTTT	CASSPLGGALGNTIYF
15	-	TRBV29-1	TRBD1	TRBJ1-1	TGCAGCGTAACAGGGGGTGGTGGGATGAACACTGAAGCTTTCTTT	CSVTGGGGMNTEAFF
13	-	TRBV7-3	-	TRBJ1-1	TGTGCCAGCAGCTCGGGGGTGAACACTGAAGCTTTCTTT	CASSSGVNTEAFF
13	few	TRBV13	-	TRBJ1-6	TGTGCCAGCAGCCCAGGGGATCGGTCACCCCTCCACTTT	CASSPGDRSPLHF
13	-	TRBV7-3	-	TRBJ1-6	TGTGCCAGCAGCTCTAGGGTTCGGGGAACCCTCCACTTT	CASSSRVRGTLHF
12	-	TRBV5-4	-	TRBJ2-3	TGTGCCAGCAGCTTGGGGATAGGGCTCAAATATTTT	CASSLGIGLKYF
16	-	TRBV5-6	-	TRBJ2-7	TGTGCCAGCAGTTTTCTAACATGGAGGGGAGCCTACGAGCAGTACTTC	CASSFLTWRGAYEQYF
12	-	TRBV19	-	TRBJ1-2	TGTGCCAGTAGTATAGTGGATTCTAGCTACACCTTC	CASSIVDSSYTF
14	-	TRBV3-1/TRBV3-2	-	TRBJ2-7	TGTGCCAGCAGCCAAGATAGGAGTCTCTACGAGCAGTACTTC	CASSQDRSLYEQYF
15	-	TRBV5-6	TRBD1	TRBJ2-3	TGTGCCAGCAGCCCTCTGACAGGGTTCGCAGATACGCAGTATTTT	CASSPLTGFADTQYF
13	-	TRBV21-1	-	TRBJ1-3	TGTGCCAGCGGCGATGCAGATTTAAACACCATATATTTT	CASGDADLNTIYF
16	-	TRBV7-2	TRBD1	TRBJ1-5	TGTGCCAGCAGCTTAGTGGGGGGACAGATAAATCAGCCCCAGCATTTT	CASSLVGGQINQPQHF
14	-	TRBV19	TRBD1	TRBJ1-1	TGTGCCAGTAGTCCGGGACAGCAACTCACTGAAGCTTTCTTT	CASSPGQQLTEAFF
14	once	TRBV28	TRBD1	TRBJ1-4	TGTGCCAGCAGTGAAGGGGGCCCTAATGAAAAACTGTTTTTT	CASSEGGPNEKLFF
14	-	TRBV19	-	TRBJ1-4	TGTGCCAGTAGTAAGACAGGCATTAATGAAAAACTGTTTTTT	CASSKTGINEKLFF
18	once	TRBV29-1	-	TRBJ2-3	TGCAGCGTTCCGAAATCCGAGGGAACGGGGGTTTGGGCGGATACGCAGTATTTT	CSVPKSEGTGVWADTQYF
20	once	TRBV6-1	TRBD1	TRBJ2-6	TGTGCCAGCAGTGTATGGAAACCCGGGACAGGGGGCAACGGGGCCAACGTCCTGACTTTC	CASSVWKPGTGGNGANVLTF
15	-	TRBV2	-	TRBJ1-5	TGTGCCAGCAGTGAAAGGAGCAGTTTTATCCAGCCCCAGCATTTT	CASSERSSFIQPQHF
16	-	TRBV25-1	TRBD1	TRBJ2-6	TGTGCCAGCGGGACAGGGGGTTTCTCTGGGGCCAACGTCCTGACTTTC	CASGTGGFSGANVLTF
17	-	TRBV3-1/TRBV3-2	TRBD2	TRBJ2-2	TGTGCCAGCAGCCAAGGACTGGGGGGGTTTGACACCGGGGAGCTGTTTTTT	CASSQGLGGFDTGELFF
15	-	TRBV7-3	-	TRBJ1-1	TGTGCCAGCAGCTTACACGGGACTAAGAACACTGAAGCTTTCTTT	CASSLHGTKNTEAFF
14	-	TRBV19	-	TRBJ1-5	TGTGCCAGTAGTGATAGGGGGGGCAATCAGCCCCAGCATTTT	CASSDRGGNQPQHF
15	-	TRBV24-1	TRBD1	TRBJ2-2	TGTGCCACCAGTGCCCCGACAGGGGGCCCCGGGGAGCTGTTTTTT	CATSAPTGGPGELFF
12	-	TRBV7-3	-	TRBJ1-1	TGTGCCAGCAGGACCGAAGGGTCTGAAGCTTTCTTT	CASRTEGSEAFF
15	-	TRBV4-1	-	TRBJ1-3	TGCGCCAGCAGCCGTCGACAGGACTCTGGAAACACCATATATTTT	CASSRRQDSGNTIYF
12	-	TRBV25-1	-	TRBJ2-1	TGTGCCAGCAGCGGGGCGTACAATGAGCAGTTCTTC	CASSGAYNEQFF
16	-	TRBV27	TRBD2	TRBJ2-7	TGTGCCAGCAGGGGGAGACTAGCGGGGGCCACCTACGAGCAGTACTTC	CASRGRLAGATYEQYF
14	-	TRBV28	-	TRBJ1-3	TGTGCCAGCAGATCCTCCGGCTCTGGAAACACCATATATTTT	CASRSSGSGNTIYF
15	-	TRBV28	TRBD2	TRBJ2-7	TGTGCCAGCAGTCCCGGGACTAGCGGCTCCTACGAGCAGTACTTC	CASSPGTSGSYEQYF
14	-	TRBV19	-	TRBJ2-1	TGTGCCAGTAGGCCCCGGACTCGCTACAATGAGCAGTTCTTC	CASRPRTRYNEQFF
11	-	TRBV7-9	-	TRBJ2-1	TGTGCCAGCAGCGCATACAATGAGCAGTTCTTC	CASSAYNEQFF
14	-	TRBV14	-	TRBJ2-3	TGTGCCAGCAGCCAGGACGGTAACACAGATACGCAGTATTTT	CASSQDGNTDTQYF
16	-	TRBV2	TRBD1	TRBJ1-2	TGTGCCAGCAGTGTAGGGGGCTTGGAGGTTTTGGGTGGCTACACCTTC	CASSVGGLEVLGGYTF
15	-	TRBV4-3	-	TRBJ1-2	TGCGCCAGCAGCCGAGAAAAGGACGGGGGCTATGGCTACACCTTC	CASSREKDGGYGYTF
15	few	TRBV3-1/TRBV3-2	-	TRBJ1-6	TGTGCCAGCAGCCAAGGGGAAGTTTATAATTCACCCCTCCACTTT	CASSQGEVYNSPLHF
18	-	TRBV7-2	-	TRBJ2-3	TGTGCCAGCAGCTTAGACTCCTCGCGCCTCCCCAGCACAGATACGCAGTATTTT	CASSLDSSRLPSTDTQYF
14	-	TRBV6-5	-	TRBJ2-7	TGTGCCAGCAGTTACCGGGACAAGACCTACGAGCAGTACTTC	CASSYRDKTYEQYF